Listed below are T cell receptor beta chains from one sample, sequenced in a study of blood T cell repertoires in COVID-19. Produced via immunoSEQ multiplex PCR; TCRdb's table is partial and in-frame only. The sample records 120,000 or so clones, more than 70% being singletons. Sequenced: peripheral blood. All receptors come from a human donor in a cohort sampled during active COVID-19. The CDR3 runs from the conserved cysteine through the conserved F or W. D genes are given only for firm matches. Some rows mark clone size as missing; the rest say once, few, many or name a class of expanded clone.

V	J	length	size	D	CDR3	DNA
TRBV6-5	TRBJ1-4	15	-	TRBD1	CASSYGTGGDEKLFF	TGTGCCAGCAGTTACGGGACAGGGGGCGATGAAAAACTGTTTTTT
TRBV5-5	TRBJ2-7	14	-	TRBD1	CASSWGDRGKEQYF	TGTGCCAGCAGCTGGGGGGACAGGGGAAAAGAGCAGTACTTC
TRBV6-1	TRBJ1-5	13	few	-	CASSEWRTQPQHF	TGTGCCAGCAGTGAATGGAGAACTCAGCCCCAGCATTTT
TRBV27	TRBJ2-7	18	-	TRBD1	CASSTLQGLYRKLHEQYF	TGTGCCAGCAGTACCTTACAGGGGCTCTATCGCAAACTGCACGAGCAGTACTTC
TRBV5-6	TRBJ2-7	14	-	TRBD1	CASSWGQVGGEQYF	TGTGCCAGCAGCTGGGGACAGGTCGGAGGGGAGCAGTACTTC
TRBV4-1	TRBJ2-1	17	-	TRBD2	CASSQVGKEREGNEQFF	TGCGCCAGCAGCCAAGTCGGGAAGGAGCGGGAGGGGAATGAGCAGTTCTTC
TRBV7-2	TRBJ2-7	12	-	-	CASSFIVDEQYF	TGTGCCAGCAGCTTCATAGTCGACGAGCAGTACTTC
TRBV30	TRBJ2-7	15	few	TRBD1	CAWSVRTGGRHEQYF	TGTGCCTGGAGTGTTCGGACAGGGGGCCGCCACGAGCAGTACTTC
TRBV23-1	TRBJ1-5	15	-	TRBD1	CASSQFSGGDQPQHF	TGCGCCAGCAGTCAATTTTCAGGGGGAGATCAGCCCCAGCATTTT
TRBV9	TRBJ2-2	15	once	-	CASSVEAQGEGELFF	TGTGCCAGCAGCGTAGAGGCCCAGGGCGAAGGGGAGCTGTTTTTT
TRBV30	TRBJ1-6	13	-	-	CAWRDSYNSPLHF	TGTGCCTGGAGGGACAGCTATAATTCACCCCTCCACTTT
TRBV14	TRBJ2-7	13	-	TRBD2	CASSQDGGGEQYF	TGTGCCAGCAGCCAAGACGGGGGGGGCGAGCAGTACTTC
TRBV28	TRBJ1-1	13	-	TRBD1	CASSLGTGEGAFF	TGTGCCAGCAGTTTAGGGACAGGAGAAGGAGCTTTCTTT
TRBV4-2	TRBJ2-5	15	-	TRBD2	CASSPGTSGQETQYF	TGTGCCAGCAGTCCGGGGACTAGCGGACAAGAGACCCAGTACTTC
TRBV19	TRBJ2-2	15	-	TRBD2	CASSMEIAGTGELFF	TGTGCCAGTAGTATGGAAATAGCGGGGACCGGGGAGCTGTTTTTT
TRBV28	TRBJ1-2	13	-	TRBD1	CASRGTGGYGYTF	TGTGCCAGCAGAGGTACAGGGGGCTATGGCTACACCTTC
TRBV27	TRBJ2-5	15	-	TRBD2	CASSSGTTYQETQYF	TGTGCCAGCAGTTCCGGGACTACCTATCAAGAGACCCAGTACTTC
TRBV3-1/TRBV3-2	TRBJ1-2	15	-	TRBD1	CASSQPFGQGNGYTF	TGTGCCAGCAGCCAACCCTTCGGACAGGGAAATGGCTACACCTTC
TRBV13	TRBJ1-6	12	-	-	CASSLGKAPLHF	TGTGCCAGCAGCTTAGGGAAAGCCCCCCTCCACTTT
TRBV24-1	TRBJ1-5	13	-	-	CATSVNRDQPQHF	TGTGCCACCAGTGTGAACAGGGATCAGCCCCAGCATTTT
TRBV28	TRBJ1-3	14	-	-	CASSSPGGGNTIYF	TGTGCCAGCAGTTCACCGGGGGGCGGAAACACCATATATTTT
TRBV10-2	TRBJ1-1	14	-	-	CASSENSLNTEAFF	TGCGCCAGCAGTGAAAACAGCTTGAACACTGAAGCTTTCTTT
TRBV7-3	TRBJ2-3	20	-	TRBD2	CASSLLPAGLAGVITDTQYF	TGTGCCAGCAGCTTACTCCCCGCGGGACTAGCGGGGGTCATCACAGATACGCAGTATTTT
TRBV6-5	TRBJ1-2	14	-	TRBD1	CASITGTGQYGYTF	TGTGCCAGCATTACCGGGACAGGGCAATATGGCTACACCTTC
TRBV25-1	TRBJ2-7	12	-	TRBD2	CASRGLSYEQYF	TGTGCCAGCAGGGGACTAAGTTACGAGCAGTACTTC
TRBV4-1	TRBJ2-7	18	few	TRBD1	CASSHRPSHTGESYEQYF	TGCGCCAGCAGCCACCGCCCGTCCCACACAGGGGAGTCCTACGAGCAGTACTTC
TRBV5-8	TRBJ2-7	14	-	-	CASSLTEGIHEQYF	TGTGCCAGCAGCTTAACAGAGGGCATCCACGAGCAGTACTTC
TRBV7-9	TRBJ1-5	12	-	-	CASSLYNQPQHF	TGTGCCAGCAGTCTGTATAATCAGCCCCAGCATTTT
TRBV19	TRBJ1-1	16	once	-	CASSLPPGGLNTEAFF	TGTGCCAGTAGCCTCCCCCCTGGGGGCCTGAACACTGAAGCTTTCTTT
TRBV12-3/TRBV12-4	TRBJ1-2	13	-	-	CASSSTDYGGYTF	TGTGCCAGCAGTTCAACTGACTACGGGGGCTACACCTTC
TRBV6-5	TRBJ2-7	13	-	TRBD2	CASKWTSGIEQYF	TGTGCCAGCAAGTGGACTAGCGGGATTGAGCAGTACTTC
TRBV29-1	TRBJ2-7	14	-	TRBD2	CSVEGTSGAYEQYF	TGCAGCGTCGAAGGGACTAGCGGAGCCTACGAGCAGTACTTC
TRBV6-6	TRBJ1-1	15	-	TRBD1	CASSWGQGWGTEAFF	TGTGCCAGCAGTTGGGGACAGGGGTGGGGGACTGAAGCTTTCTTT
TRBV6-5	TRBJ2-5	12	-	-	CASTGLQETQYF	TGTGCCAGCACTGGGCTCCAAGAGACCCAGTACTTC
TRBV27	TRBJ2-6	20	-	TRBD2	CASSRRLVAGGNSGANVLTF	TGTGCCAGCAGTAGGCGTCTCGTAGCGGGAGGTAACTCTGGGGCCAACGTCCTGACTTTC
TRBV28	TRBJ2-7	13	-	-	CASSLGQNYEQYF	TGTGCCAGCAGTTTAGGACAGAACTACGAGCAGTACTTC
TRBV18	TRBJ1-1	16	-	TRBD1	CASSPEQGAVNTEAFF	TGTGCCAGCTCACCTGAACAGGGGGCGGTCAACACTGAAGCTTTCTTT
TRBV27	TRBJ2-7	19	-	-	CASSLFGEPQGRNSYEQYF	TGTGCCAGCAGTTTATTCGGCGAACCACAGGGGAGGAACTCCTACGAGCAGTACTTC
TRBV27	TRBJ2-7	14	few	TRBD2	CASSWSGSSYEQYF	TGTGCCAGCAGTTGGAGCGGGAGCTCCTACGAGCAGTACTTC
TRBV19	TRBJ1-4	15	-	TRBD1	CASSFTGGANEKLFF	TGTGCCAGTAGTTTCACAGGGGGCGCTAATGAAAAACTGTTTTTT
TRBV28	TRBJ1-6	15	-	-	CASSLSEGFPSPLHF	TGTGCCAGCAGTTTATCTGAGGGATTCCCTTCACCCCTCCACTTT